Included here is one TCR beta chain sequence, with context. Its antigen is undetermined. The trim removed 5 bases at V and 1 base at J, leaving 7 bases unmatched. CDR3 size: 17 residues. Per the germline V gene, CDR1 is LNHNV and CDR2 is YYDKDF (reference sequence). The sample is drawn from a study of cytomegalovirus exposure and HLA in healthy donors. Study at large: In an earlier analysis, some 110 million unique TCR beta sequences were found from some 180 million T cells.

The study's findings and limits: Later on, analysis showed that most CMV-associated TCR beta chains appeared to be HLA-restricted. TCR beta V- and J-gene trimming, according to a later analysis, was linked to a missense DCLRE1C variant.

The PCR was carried out with 60 Vbeta primers and 13 Jbeta primers. Produced via immunoSEQ multiplex PCR; TCRdb's table is partial and in-frame only. The sample holds about 200,000 clones; 79% are singletons and the top ten take 1.7%. Material for sequencing was PBMCs. The V and J genes are TRBV15 and TRBJ2-3; 12 nucleotides align to TRBD2. The receptor was isolated from a man aged 50-59 years in good health and CMV-seronegative. In DNA form, the CDR3 reads TGTGCCACCAGCTCAGGACTAGCGGGACAGCGCACAGATACGCAGTATTTT. Protein: CATSSGLAGQRTDTQYF.